The 27 T cell receptor beta chains below were found in one sample sequenced in a study of T cell responses to AZD1222 COVID-19 vaccine. The table came from immunoSEQ multiplex PCR; TCRdb's copy has only in-frame clones and leaves some out. The table has 120,000 or so clones, around 92% seen once. The sample in question was peripheral blood, obtained 28 days after the second AZD1222 dose. The origin of the receptors is an adult who received the AZD1222 COVID-19 vaccine.

This clone has just one count. The V gene is TRBV5-4, the J gene TRBJ2-1; D may match TRBD1 or TRBD2 (5 bases each). CDR1 and CDR2 from the germline V gene are SGHNT and YYREEE (reference sequence). V was shortened by 2 bases and J by 8 bases, with 11 bases between the two germline ends. The CDR3 runs 13 residues. CDR3: CASSFPGPDEQFF. The CDR3 nucleotides read TGTGCCAGCAGCTTCCCGGGGCCCGATGAGCAGTTCTTC.

The rearrangement links TRBV29-1 to TRBJ2-1, with a weak D call TRBD1 (5 bases). Germline CDR1 and CDR2: SQVTM and ANQGSEA. CDR3 length equals 13 residues. Between the trimmed V and J ends, which lost 6 bases and 5 bases, there was a span of 14 bases. CDR3 DNA sequence: TGCAGCGTGGCGAAACAGGTCGACAATGAGCAGTTCTTC. This translates into CSVAKQVDNEQFF.

Of note for this clone: Other nucleotide sequences in the sample specify the same CDR3. V usage is TRBV2 and J usage is TRBJ1-5, with D hard to call. Germline assignment: CDR1 SNHLY and CDR2 FYNNEI. V lost 1 base and J 5 bases, leaving 9 bases between the germline ends. This CDR3 has 14 residues. This CDR3 reads CASSEGSSDQPQHF. The CDR3 DNA reads TGTGCCAGCAGTGAAGGTAGCTCTGATCAGCCCCAGCATTTT.

This clone was seen a single time. The rearrangement links TRBV7-8 to TRBJ2-5; D ambiguous. The germline CDR1 and CDR2 sequences are SGHVS and FQNEAQ. The V end lost 5 bases, the J end lost 1 base, and 11 bases lay between the germline ends. This CDR3 is 14 amino acids long. CDR3 in DNA: TGTGCCAGCAGCCCCAGAGAGTCCCAAGAGACCCAGTACTTC. It specifies CASSPRESQETQYF.

CDR3 protein: CASSPSLKTGGASEAFF. DNA for the CDR3: TGTGCCAGCAGCCCATCGTTAAAGACAGGGGGAGCTAGTGAAGCTTTCTTT. The chain uses TRBV5-4 and TRBJ1-1, with 9 bases fitting TRBD1. The V gene end was trimmed by 4 bases and the J gene end by 7 bases; junction bases not matched to a gene: 17. This CDR3 contains 17 residues. Germline-derived CDR1 and CDR2 are SGHNT and YYREEE (reference sequence).

This chain joins TRBV6-2 or TRBV6-3 and TRBJ2-7, with D uncertain. CDR1 MNHEY and CDR2 SVGEGT come from the germline V gene. CDR3 length: 16 amino acids. V lost 5 bases to trimming and J lost 3 bases, with 20 bases between them. The chain's CDR3 is CASSQVGTRSYYEQYF. Here the CDR3 DNA reads TGTGCCAGCAGTCAAGTCGGAACGAGATCTTACTACGAGCAGTACTTC.

CDR3 nucleotide sequence: TGCGCCAGCAGCTTGGGGGGATCTAACTCCTATAATTCACCCCTCCACTTT. Its translation is CASSLGGSNSYNSPLHF. The gene calls are TRBV5-1 and TRBJ1-6; no firm D call. The CDR3 length is 17 residues. Per the germline V gene, CDR1 is SGHRS and CDR2 is YFSETQ. V was pared by 0 bases and J by 0 bases, with 10 bases between.

This sequence joins TRBV27 and TRBJ1-6; 7 bases are shared with TRBD1. The CDR3 is 14 residues long. V lost 5 bases to trimming and J lost 9 bases; unmatched junction nucleotides: 7. Germline CDR1 reads MNHEY; CDR2 reads SMNVEV (reference sequence). CDR3 nucleotide sequence: TGTGCCAGCAGTATGGACAGGTCGGGTTCACCCCTCCACTTT. Its protein product is CASSMDRSGSPLHF.

The J gene is TRBJ2-1, the V gene TRBV27; D unresolved. The ends were cut back, 3 bases at V and 4 bases at J, with 10 bases in the middle. The CDR3 totals 14 residues. The germline V gene has CDR1 MNHEY and CDR2 SMNVEV (reference sequence). The CDR3 reads CASSLGLKYNEQFF. The CDR3 nucleotides are TGTGCCAGCAGTTTGGGTCTCAAATACAATGAGCAGTTCTTC.

This sequence joins TRBV3-1 (or the pseudogene TRBV3-2) and TRBJ2-2; 10 nucleotides line up with TRBD2. The CDR3 is 16 amino acids. Unmatched junction bases numbered 9, after V lost 5 bases and J lost 6 bases. Germline V gene data show CDR1 as LGHDT and CDR2 as YNNKEL (reference sequence). The DNA of the CDR3 is TGTGCCAGCAGCACCCGGACTAGCGGAGGCCCCGGGGAGCTGTTTTTT. Its protein is CASSTRTSGGPGELFF.

CDR3 in amino acids: CASRTGVWEQYF. The CDR3 coding sequence is TGTGCCAGTCGAACAGGCGTCTGGGAGCAGTACTTC. The chain is built from TRBV6-5 and TRBJ2-7, with D possibly being TRBD1 (5 bases). The ends were cut back, 9 bases at V and 7 bases at J, with 16 bases in the middle. CDR3 length: 12 residues. Germline loops: CDR1 MNHEY, CDR2 SVGAGI.

The chain couples TRBV18 to TRBJ2-7, with 7 bases fitting TRBD2. This CDR3 has 14 amino acids. With 3 bases clipped from V and 6 bases from J, the junction kept 8 bases outside the gene matches. The germline CDR1 and CDR2 sequences are KGHSH and LQKENI. The CDR3 nucleotides read TGTGCCAGCTCACCTACGGGGGGAGGGCTCGAGCAGTACTTC. Amino acids: CASSPTGGGLEQYF.

The rearrangement joins TRBV20-1 to TRBJ2-3, with D possibly matching TRBD2 (6 bases). Between the trimmed V and J ends, which lost 3 bases and 2 bases, there was a span of 18 bases. The CDR3 runs 16 residues. CDR1 is DFQATT and CDR2 is SNEGSKA in the germline V gene (reference sequence). In nucleotides, the CDR3 is TGCAGTGCTAGTCTCGAGGTAGCGGTTCCCACAGATACGCAGTATTTT. Protein sequence: CSASLEVAVPTDTQYF.

The chain carries TRBV19 and TRBJ1-5, with a weak D call TRBD1 (6 bases). This CDR3 has 14 amino acids. Germline V gene lookup returns CDR1 LNHDA and CDR2 SQIVND (reference sequence). The V end was cut by 5 bases, the J end by 3 bases, with 11 bases between. CDR3: CASSPRGDNQPQHF. The CDR3 bases are TGTGCCAGTAGTCCCAGGGGAGACAATCAGCCCCAGCATTTT.

The count of this clone is one. This chain links TRBV6-5 with TRBJ2-1, with a weak D call TRBD1 (6 bases). Germline V gives CDR1 MNHEY, CDR2 SVGAGI. This CDR3 contains 14 residues. V gave up 5 bases and J gave up 8 bases, with 16 bases separating them. CDR3 loop: CASSNRVEGYEQFF. The CDR3 coding sequence is TGTGCCAGCAGTAACAGGGTCGAAGGGTATGAGCAGTTCTTC.

This rearrangement joins TRBV12-3 or TRBV12-4 to TRBJ2-7; 9 bases map to TRBD1. The CDR3 extends over 13 amino acids. Trimming removed 3 bases from V and 3 bases from J; junction bases left unmatched: 0. CDR3 sequence reads: CASSLGQGYEQYF. CDR3 DNA sequence: TGTGCCAGCAGTTTGGGACAGGGCTACGAGCAGTACTTC.

This sequence joins TRBV18 and TRBJ1-1, with D perhaps matching TRBD1 (6 bases). The ends were cut back, 7 bases at V and 2 bases at J, with 14 bases in the middle. The CDR3 contains 14 residues. Germline CDR1 KGHSH, CDR2 LQKENI. CDR3 sequence (DNA): TGTGCCAGCTTACCCGGACAGAGCAACACTGAAGCTTTCTTT. Amino acid sequence: CASLPGQSNTEAFF.

The rearrangement links TRBV5-5 to TRBJ2-7; D is undetermined. Germline values: CDR1 SGHKS, CDR2 YYEKEE (reference sequence). The V end was cut by 0 bases, the J end by 3 bases, with 13 bases between. The CDR3 totals 15 residues. The CDR3 is CASSLVRVEGYEQYF. For the CDR3, the DNA is TGTGCCAGCAGCTTGGTAAGGGTGGAAGGCTACGAGCAGTACTTC.

The CDR3 is CASSLSRNNEQFF. CDR3 DNA: TGTGCCAGCAGTTTATCTCGGAACAATGAGCAGTTCTTC. The chain uses TRBV27 and TRBJ2-1; no reliable D call. This CDR3 has 13 amino acids. The germline V gene has CDR1 MNHEY and CDR2 SMNVEV (reference sequence). Trimming cost V 0 bases and J 5 bases, with 5 bases left between them.

The chain employs TRBV6-5 and TRBJ2-3, with a possible D match to TRBD2 (5 bases). Trimming removed 2 bases at V and 11 bases at J, with 20 bases between. The germline V gene has CDR1 MNHEY and CDR2 SVGAGI. CDR3 length: 15 residues. The CDR3 region has the DNA TGTGCCAGCAGTTACGAGCCCCTAGGGTGGCGGGTGCAGTATTTT. Protein product: CASSYEPLGWRVQYF.

This chain connects TRBV2 to TRBJ1-3, with D perhaps matching TRBD1 (5 bases). The germline gives CDR1 SNHLY, CDR2 FYNNEI. The V gene lost 7 bases and the J gene lost 3 bases, with 10 bases spanning the gap. The CDR3 has 13 amino acids. The CDR3 bases are TGTGCCAGCAAGGGGTTCAGTGGAAACACCATATATTTT. As protein: CASKGFSGNTIYF.

The chain recombines TRBV29-1 with TRBJ2-3; weak D call: TRBD2 (5 bases). This CDR3 is built from 14 residues. The V end lost 7 bases, the J end lost 0 bases, and 14 bases lay between the germline ends. CDR1 is SQVTM and CDR2 is ANQGSEA in the germline V gene. CDR3 DNA sequence: TGCAGCGCGGCAGCGGCAGTCAGCACAGATACGCAGTATTTT. Translated: CSAAAAVSTDTQYF.

V and J are TRBV19 and TRBJ1-3; TRBD1 is a possible D gene (6 bases). Deletions cut 9 bases from V and 1 base from J, with 10 bases between. This CDR3 is 13 amino acids long. Germline-derived CDR1 and CDR2 are LNHDA and SQIVND (reference sequence). The CDR3 reads CASTDSSGNTIYF. The DNA for the CDR3 is TGTGCCAGCACGGACAGTTCTGGAAACACCATATATTTT. Filled out from reference TRBV19 and TRBJ1-3, the complete variable domain reads DGGITQSPKYLFRKEGQNVTLSCEQNLNHDAMYWYRQDPGQGLRLIYYSQIVNDFQKGDIAEGYSVSREKKESFPLTVTSAQKNPTAFYLCASTDSSGNTIYFGEGSWLTVV.

The rearrangement joins TRBV29-1 to TRBJ2-3, with TRBD2 matching over 10 bases. This CDR3 has 13 amino acids. V shed 8 bases, J shed 3 bases, and the junction held 5 bases outside the gene matches. Per germline, CDR1 SQVTM and CDR2 ANQGSEA. The CDR3 nucleotides read TGCAGCAAATCTAGCGGGGGAACAGATACGCAGTATTTT. This encodes CSKSSGGTDTQYF.

In its sample, this clone was seen once. V and J are TRBV4-1 and TRBJ1-2, with unresolved D. From germline, CDR1 is MGHRA and CDR2 YSYEKL. Trimming left V 0 bases short and J 1 base short, with 6 bases between. The CDR3 has 14 residues. The CDR3 region is CASSQDGVNYGYTF. In DNA, the CDR3 is TGCGCCAGCAGCCAAGACGGGGTTAACTATGGCTACACCTTC.

The CDR3 nucleotides are TGTGCCAGCAGCTTTGTGGGACGATACGAGCAGTACTTC. Protein sequence: CASSFVGRYEQYF. This chain links TRBV11-2 with TRBJ2-7; D is perhaps TRBD1 or TRBD2 (5 bases each). Germline values: CDR1 SGHAT, CDR2 FQNNGV. Trimming took off 3 bases at V and 4 bases at J, with 10 bases between the two ends. This CDR3 is built from 13 residues.

V gene TRBV25-1 combines with J gene TRBJ2-5, with D perhaps TRBD2 (5 bases). Trimming pared 6 bases from V and 7 bases from J, leaving 18 bases between. Germline CDR1 is MGHDK and CDR2 is SYGVNS. The CDR3 runs to 14 residues. CDR3 loop: CASRRTGDGGTQYF. The CDR3 region has the DNA TGTGCCAGCAGGAGGACTGGCGATGGTGGGACCCAGTACTTC.